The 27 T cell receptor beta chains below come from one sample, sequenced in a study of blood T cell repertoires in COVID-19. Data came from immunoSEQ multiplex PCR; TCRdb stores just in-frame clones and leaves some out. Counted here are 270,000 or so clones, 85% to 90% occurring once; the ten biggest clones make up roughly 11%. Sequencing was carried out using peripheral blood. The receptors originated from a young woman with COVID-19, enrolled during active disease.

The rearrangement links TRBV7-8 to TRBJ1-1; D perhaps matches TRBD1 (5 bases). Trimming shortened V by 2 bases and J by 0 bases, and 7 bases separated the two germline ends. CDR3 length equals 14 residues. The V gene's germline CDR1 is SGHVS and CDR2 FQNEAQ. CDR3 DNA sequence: TGTGCCAGCAGCTTACGGGGGGTGAACACTGAAGCTTTCTTT. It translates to CASSLRGVNTEAFF. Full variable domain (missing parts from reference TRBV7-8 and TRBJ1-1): GAGVSQSPRYKVAKRGQDVALRCDPISGHVSLFWYQQALGQGPEFLTYFQNEAQLDKSGLPSDRFFAERPEGSVSTLKIQRTQQEDSAVYLCASSLRGVNTEAFFGQGTRLTVV.

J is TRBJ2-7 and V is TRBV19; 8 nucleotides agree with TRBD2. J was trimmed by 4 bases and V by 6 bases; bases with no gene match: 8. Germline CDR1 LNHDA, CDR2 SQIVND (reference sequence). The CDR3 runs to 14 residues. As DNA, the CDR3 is TGTGCCAGTAGCCCCAGCGGGGGCCAGTACGAGCAGTACTTC. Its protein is CASSPSGGQYEQYF.

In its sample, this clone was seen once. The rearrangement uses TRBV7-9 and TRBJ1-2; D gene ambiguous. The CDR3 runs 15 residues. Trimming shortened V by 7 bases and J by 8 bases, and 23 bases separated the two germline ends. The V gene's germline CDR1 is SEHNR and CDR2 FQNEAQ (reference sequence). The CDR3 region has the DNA TGTGCCAGCATAGAGGAGGAAAAGATTTTTGGCGGCTACACCTTC. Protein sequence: CASIEEEKIFGGYTF. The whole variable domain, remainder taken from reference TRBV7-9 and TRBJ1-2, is DTGVSQNPRHKITKRGQNVTFRCDPISEHNRLYWYRQTLGQGPEFLTYFQNEAQLEKSRLLSDRFSAERPKGSFSTLEIQRTEQGDSAMYLCASIEEEKIFGGYTFGSGTRLTVV.

This CDR3 is CASWTGRGGTDTQYF. The DNA of the CDR3 is TGCGCCAGCTGGACTGGGCGGGGGGGCACAGATACGCAGTATTTT. The V gene is TRBV10-2, the J gene TRBJ2-3, with TRBD2 matching 8 bases. This CDR3 is built from 15 residues. Germline-derived CDR1 and CDR2 are WSHSY and SAAADI. V lost 8 bases, J lost 1 base, and 8 bases stayed unmatched.

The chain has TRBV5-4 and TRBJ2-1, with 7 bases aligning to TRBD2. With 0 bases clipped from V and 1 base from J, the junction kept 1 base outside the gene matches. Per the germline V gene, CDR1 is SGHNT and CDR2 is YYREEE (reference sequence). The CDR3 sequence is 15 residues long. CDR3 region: CASSLGSGSYNEQFF. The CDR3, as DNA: TGTGCCAGCAGCTTGGGTAGCGGGTCCTACAATGAGCAGTTCTTC.

The CDR3 bases are TGTGCCACCAGCAGAGATGAGGACAGGGTTAGCTATGGCTACACCTTC. This codes for CATSRDEDRVSYGYTF. This chain links TRBV15 with TRBJ1-2; TRBD1 matches 8 bases. V dropped 0 bases and J dropped 4; count of bases not matched to a gene: 7. Germline values: CDR1 LNHNV, CDR2 YYDKDF (reference sequence). This CDR3 is 16 amino acids long.

DNA of the CDR3: TGTGCCAGCAGGGAGGGAGGTACGCAGTATTTT. This translates into CASREGGTQYF. This chain connects TRBV28 to TRBJ2-3, with D possibly matching TRBD2 (6 bases). The V gene lost 6 bases and the J gene lost 8 bases, with 9 bases spanning the gap. The CDR3 loop spans 11 amino acids. The germline CDR1 and CDR2 sequences are MDHEN and SYDVKM.

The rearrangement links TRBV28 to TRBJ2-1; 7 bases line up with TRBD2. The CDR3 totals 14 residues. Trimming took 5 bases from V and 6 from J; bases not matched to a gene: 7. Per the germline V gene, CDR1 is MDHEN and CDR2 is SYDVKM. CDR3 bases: TGTGCCAGCAGTCTCCTGACTAGCAGCAATGAGCAGTTCTTC. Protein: CASSLLTSSNEQFF.

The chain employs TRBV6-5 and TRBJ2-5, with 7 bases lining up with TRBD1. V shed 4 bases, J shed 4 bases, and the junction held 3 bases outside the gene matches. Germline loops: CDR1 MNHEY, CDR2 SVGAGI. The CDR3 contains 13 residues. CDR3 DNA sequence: TGTGCCAGCAGTTGGACAGGCTCAGAGACCCAGTACTTC. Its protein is CASSWTGSETQYF.

CDR3 sequence reads: CANPARGVSYEQYF. For the CDR3, the DNA is TGCGCCAACCCGGCCAGGGGAGTGTCCTACGAGCAGTACTTC. The chain carries TRBV5-1 and TRBJ2-7; D possibly corresponds to TRBD1 (6 bases). V was cut by 9 bases and J by 1 base, with 17 bases left in between. This CDR3 is 14 amino acids long. Germline lookup yields CDR1 SGHRS and CDR2 YFSETQ.

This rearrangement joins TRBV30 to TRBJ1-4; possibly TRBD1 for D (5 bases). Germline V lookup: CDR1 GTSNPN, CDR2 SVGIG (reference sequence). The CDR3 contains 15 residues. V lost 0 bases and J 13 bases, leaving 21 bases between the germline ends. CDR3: CAWSVLRSRRGGLFF. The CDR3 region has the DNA TGTGCCTGGAGTGTACTTAGGAGTCGGCGGGGGGGACTGTTTTTT.

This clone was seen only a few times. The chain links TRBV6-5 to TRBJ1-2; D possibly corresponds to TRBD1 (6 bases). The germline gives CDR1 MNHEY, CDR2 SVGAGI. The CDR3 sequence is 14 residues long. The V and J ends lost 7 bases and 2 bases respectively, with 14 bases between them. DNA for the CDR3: TGTGCCAGCATTGTCCGGGGGGCGAACTATGGCTACACCTTC. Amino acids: CASIVRGANYGYTF.

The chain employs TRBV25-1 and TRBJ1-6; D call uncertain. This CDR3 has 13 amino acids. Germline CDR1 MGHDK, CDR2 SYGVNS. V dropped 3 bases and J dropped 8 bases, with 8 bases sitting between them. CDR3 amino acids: CASSEAGDSPLHF. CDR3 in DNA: TGTGCCAGCAGTGAGGCAGGCGATTCACCCCTCCACTTT.

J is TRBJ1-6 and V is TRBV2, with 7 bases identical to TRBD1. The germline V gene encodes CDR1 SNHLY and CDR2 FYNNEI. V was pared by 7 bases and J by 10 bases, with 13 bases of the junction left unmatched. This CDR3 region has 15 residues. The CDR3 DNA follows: TGTGCCAGCACCGAGGGGGCAGGGAAGGCGTCACCCCTCCACTTT. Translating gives CASTEGAGKASPLHF.

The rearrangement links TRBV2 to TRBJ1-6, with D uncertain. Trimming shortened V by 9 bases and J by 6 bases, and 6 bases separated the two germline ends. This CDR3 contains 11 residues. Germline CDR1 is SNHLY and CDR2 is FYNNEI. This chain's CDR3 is CARGSNSPLHF. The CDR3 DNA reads TGTGCCAGGGGGAGTAATTCACCCCTCCACTTT.

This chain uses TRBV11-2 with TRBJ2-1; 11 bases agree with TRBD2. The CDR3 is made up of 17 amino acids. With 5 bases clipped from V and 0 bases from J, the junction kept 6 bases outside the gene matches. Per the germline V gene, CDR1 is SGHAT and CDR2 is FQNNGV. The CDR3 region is CASSATSGGLSYNEQFF. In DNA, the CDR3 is TGTGCCAGCAGCGCTACTAGCGGGGGCCTCTCCTACAATGAGCAGTTCTTC.

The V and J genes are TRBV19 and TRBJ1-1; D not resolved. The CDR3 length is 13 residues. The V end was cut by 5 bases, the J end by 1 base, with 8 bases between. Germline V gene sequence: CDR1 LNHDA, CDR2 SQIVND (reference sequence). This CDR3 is CASSLGGNTEAFF. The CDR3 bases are TGTGCCAGTAGTTTAGGAGGGAACACTGAAGCTTTCTTT.

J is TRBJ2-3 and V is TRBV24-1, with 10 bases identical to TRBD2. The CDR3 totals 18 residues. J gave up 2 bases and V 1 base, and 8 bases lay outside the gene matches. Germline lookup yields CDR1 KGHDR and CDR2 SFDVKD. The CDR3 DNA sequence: TGTGCCACCAGTGATTTCCAAAAACTAGCGGGGACCACAGATACGCAGTATTTT. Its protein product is CATSDFQKLAGTTDTQYF.

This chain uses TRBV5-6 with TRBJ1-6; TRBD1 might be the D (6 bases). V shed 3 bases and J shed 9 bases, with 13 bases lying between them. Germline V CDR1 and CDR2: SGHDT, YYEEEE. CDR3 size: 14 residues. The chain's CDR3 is CASSSKTGLSPLHF. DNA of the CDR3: TGTGCCAGCAGCTCAAAAACAGGGCTTTCACCCCTCCACTTT.

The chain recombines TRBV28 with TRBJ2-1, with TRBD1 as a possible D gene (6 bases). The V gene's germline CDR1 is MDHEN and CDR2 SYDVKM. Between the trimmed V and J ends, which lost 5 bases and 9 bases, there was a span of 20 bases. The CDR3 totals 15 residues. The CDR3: CASSPWGRGFGEQFF. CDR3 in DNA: TGTGCCAGCAGTCCCTGGGGGCGTGGGTTTGGTGAGCAGTTCTTC.

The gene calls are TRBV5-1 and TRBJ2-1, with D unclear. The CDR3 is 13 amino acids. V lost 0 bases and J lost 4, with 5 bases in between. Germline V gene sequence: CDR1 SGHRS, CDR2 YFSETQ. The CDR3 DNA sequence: TGCGCCAGCAGCTTGGATCTATACAATGAGCAGTTCTTC. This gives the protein CASSLDLYNEQFF.

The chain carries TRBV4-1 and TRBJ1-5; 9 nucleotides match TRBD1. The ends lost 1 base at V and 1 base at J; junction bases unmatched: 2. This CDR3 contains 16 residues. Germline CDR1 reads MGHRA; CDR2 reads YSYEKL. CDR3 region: CASSQGGTGSNQPQHF. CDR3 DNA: TGCGCCAGCAGCCAAGGCGGGACAGGGAGCAATCAGCCCCAGCATTTT.

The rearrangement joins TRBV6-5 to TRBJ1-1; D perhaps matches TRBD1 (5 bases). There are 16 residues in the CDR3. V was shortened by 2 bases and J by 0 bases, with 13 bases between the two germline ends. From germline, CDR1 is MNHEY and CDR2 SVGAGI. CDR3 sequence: CASSYRRQMMNTEAFF. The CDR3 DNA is TGTGCCAGCAGTTACCGGAGACAGATGATGAACACTGAAGCTTTCTTT.

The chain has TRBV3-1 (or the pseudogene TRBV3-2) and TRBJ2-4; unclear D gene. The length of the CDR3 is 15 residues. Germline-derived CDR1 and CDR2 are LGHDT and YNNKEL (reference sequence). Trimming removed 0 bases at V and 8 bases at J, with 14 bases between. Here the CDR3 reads CASSQDLSSQDIQYF. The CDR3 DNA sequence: TGTGCCAGCAGCCAAGATCTTTCGAGTCAGGACATTCAGTACTTC.

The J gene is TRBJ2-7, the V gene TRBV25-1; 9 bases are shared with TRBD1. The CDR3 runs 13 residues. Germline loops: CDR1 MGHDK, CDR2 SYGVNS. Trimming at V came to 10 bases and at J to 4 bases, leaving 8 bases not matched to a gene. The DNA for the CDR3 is TGTGCCACCAGCGGACAGGGGCGATACGAGCAGTACTTC. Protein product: CATSGQGRYEQYF.

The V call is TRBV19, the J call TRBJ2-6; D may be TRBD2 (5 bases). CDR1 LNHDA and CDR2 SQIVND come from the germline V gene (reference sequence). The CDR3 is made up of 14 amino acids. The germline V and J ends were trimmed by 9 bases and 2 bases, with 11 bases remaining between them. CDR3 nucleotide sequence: TGTGCCAGCCTATCGAGGGCTGGGGCCAACGTCCTGACTTTC. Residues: CASLSRAGANVLTF.

Here the CDR3 reads CASSQAPPSGGDTQYF. CDR3 sequence (DNA): TGTGCCAGCAGCCAAGCCCCCCCCAGCGGGGGCGATACGCAGTATTTT. J is TRBJ2-3 and V is TRBV4-2; 8 bases match TRBD2. This CDR3 has 16 amino acids. J was trimmed by 6 bases and V by 1 base; bases with no gene match: 9. From germline, CDR1 is LGHNA and CDR2 YNFKEQ.